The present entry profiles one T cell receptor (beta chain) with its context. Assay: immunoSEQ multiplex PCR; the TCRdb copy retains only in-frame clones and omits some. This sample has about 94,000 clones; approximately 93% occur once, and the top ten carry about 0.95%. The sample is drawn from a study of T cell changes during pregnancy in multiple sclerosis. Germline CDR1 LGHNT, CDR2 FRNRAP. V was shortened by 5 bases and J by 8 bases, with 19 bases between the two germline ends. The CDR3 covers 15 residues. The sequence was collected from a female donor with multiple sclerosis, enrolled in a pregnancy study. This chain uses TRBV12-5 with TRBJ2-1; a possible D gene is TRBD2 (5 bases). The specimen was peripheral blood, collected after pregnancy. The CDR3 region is CASGVATPSWHEQFF. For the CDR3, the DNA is TGTGCTAGTGGTGTGGCTACCCCTAGCTGGCATGAGCAGTTCTTC.